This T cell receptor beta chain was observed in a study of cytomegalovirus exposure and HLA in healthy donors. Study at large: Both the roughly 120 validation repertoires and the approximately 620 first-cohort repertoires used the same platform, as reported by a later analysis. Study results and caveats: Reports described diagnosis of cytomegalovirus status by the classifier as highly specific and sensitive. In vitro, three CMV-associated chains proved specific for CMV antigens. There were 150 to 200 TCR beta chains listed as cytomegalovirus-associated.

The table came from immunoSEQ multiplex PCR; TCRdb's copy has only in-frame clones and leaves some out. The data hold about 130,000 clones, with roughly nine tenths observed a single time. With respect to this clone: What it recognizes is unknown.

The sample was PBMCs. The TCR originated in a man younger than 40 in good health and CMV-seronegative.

In nucleotides, the CDR3 is TGTGCCAGCACCCTAGGACACCTAAGCACTGAAGCTTTCTTT. Encoded protein: CASTLGHLSTEAFF. J is TRBJ1-1 and V is TRBV11-2; a possible D gene is TRBD1 (5 bases). The CDR3 spans 14 residues. Germline V gene lookup returns CDR1 SGHAT and CDR2 FQNNGV. V lost 7 bases, J lost 4 bases, and 16 bases lay in between.